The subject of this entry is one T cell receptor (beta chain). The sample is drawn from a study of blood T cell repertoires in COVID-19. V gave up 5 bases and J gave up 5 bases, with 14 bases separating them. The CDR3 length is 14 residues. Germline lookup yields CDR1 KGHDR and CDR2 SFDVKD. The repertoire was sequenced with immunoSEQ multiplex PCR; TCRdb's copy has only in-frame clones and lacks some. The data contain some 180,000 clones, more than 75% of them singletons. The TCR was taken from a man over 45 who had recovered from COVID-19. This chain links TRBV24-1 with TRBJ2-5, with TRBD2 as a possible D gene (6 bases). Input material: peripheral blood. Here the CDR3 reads CATSGRGPSETQYF. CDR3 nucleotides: TGTGCCACCAGTGGGAGGGGCCCTAGTGAGACCCAGTACTTC.